These 21 T cell receptor beta chains originate from one sample sequenced in a study of blood T cell repertoires in COVID-19. Assay: immunoSEQ multiplex PCR; the TCRdb copy retains only in-frame clones and omits some. Among 150,000 to 200,000 clones, more than 90% were seen once, and the ten largest hold over 15%. Sequenced: peripheral blood. These receptors were taken from a man between 60 and 70 years old with active or convalescent COVID-19.

The rearrangement uses TRBV15 and TRBJ2-5; 13 bases line up with TRBD2. V trimming: 1 base; J trimming: 5 bases; junction bases outside the gene matches: 4. This CDR3 comprises 16 residues. Per the germline V gene, CDR1 is LNHNV and CDR2 is YYDKDF (reference sequence). The CDR3 DNA sequence: TGTGCCACCAGCAGAGGGACTAGCGGGAGTGGGGAGACCCAGTACTTC. Protein product: CATSRGTSGSGETQYF.

J is TRBJ1-5 and V is TRBV6-1, with TRBD1 matching 9 bases. After removal of 2 bases from V and 3 bases from J, the junction contained 5 bases not matched to a gene. This CDR3 is 16 amino acids long. CDR1 and CDR2 from the germline V gene are MNHNS and SASEGT. The CDR3 coding sequence is TGTGCCAGCAGTGAAAGGACAGGGGCTAACAATCAGCCCCAGCATTTT. Amino acids: CASSERTGANNQPQHF.

This chain connects TRBV10-3 to TRBJ2-7; a possible D gene is TRBD1 (5 bases). The CDR3 has 14 residues. CDR1 and CDR2 from the germline V gene are ENHRY and SYGVKD. V was clipped by 2 bases and J by 5 bases, with 13 bases between them. This CDR3 is CAISERNRINEQYF. The CDR3 DNA reads as TGTGCCATCAGTGAGCGTAACAGGATAAACGAGCAGTACTTC.

The V call is TRBV25-1, the J call TRBJ2-3; TRBD1 is a possible D gene (6 bases). Per the germline V gene, CDR1 is MGHDK and CDR2 is SYGVNS. V was cut by 5 bases and J by 4 bases, with 16 bases left in between. This CDR3 spans 15 amino acids. CDR3 DNA: TGTGCCAGCAGTTCCCGGGACATAGCCGCAGATACGCAGTATTTT. This gives the protein CASSSRDIAADTQYF.

This clone was counted a few times. The chain recombines TRBV6-5 with TRBJ2-2, with D possibly being TRBD1 (5 bases). Germline CDR1 and CDR2: MNHEY and SVGAGI. This CDR3 region has 13 residues. V shed 8 bases and J shed 6 bases, with 13 bases lying between them. The CDR3 here is CASCAQGAGELFF. CDR3 nucleotide sequence: TGTGCCAGCTGCGCCCAGGGCGCCGGGGAGCTGTTTTTT.

The CDR3 nucleotides read TGTGCCAGCAGTTACCTAACCGGGACAGGGGGCACTGAAGCTTTCTTT. It codes for CASSYLTGTGGTEAFF. This chain uses TRBV6-5 with TRBJ1-1; TRBD1 agrees at 11 bases. CDR1 is MNHEY and CDR2 is SVGAGI in the germline V gene. V lost 2 bases to trimming and J lost 4 bases; unmatched junction nucleotides: 6. The CDR3 extends over 16 amino acids.

This clone was recorded a few times. The chain uses TRBV7-2 and TRBJ2-1, with 8 bases identical to TRBD1. CDR1 and CDR2 (germline): SGHTA, FQGNSA. The CDR3 contains 13 residues. Trimming took 5 bases from V and 6 from J; bases not matched to a gene: 3. The CDR3 reads CASSTTGGNEQFF. The DNA of the CDR3 is TGTGCCAGCAGCACAACAGGGGGCAATGAGCAGTTCTTC.

This sequence joins TRBV9 and TRBJ1-1; possibly TRBD1 for D (5 bases). The CDR3 is 13 residues long. Between the trimmed V and J ends, which lost 3 bases and 4 bases, there was a span of 10 bases. Per germline, CDR1 SGDLS and CDR2 YYNGEE. This CDR3 is CASSAGSVTEAFF. Written as DNA, the CDR3 is TGTGCCAGCAGCGCAGGGTCTGTCACTGAAGCTTTCTTT.

This chain uses TRBV5-1 with TRBJ2-6, with TRBD2 matching over 7 bases. Germline values: CDR1 SGHRS, CDR2 YFSETQ. J gave up 0 bases and V 3 bases, and 12 bases lay outside the gene matches. CDR3 length equals 19 residues. The CDR3 DNA reads TGCGCCAGCAGCTCCCACGCCGGGACTACCAACTCTGGGGCCAACGTCCTGACTTTC. Protein sequence: CASSSHAGTTNSGANVLTF.

This clone was observed once. V usage is TRBV10-3 and J usage is TRBJ2-2, with 7 bases fitting TRBD1. The V segment lost 10 bases and the J segment 7 bases; nucleotides outside the gene matches: 15. The CDR3 has 15 residues. The germline V gene encodes CDR1 ENHRY and CDR2 SYGVKD. CDR3 protein: CATMGIDRVHGELFF. Here the CDR3 DNA reads TGTGCCACCATGGGGATAGACAGGGTTCACGGGGAGCTGTTTTTT.

The V gene is TRBV7-2, the J gene TRBJ2-1; 10 nucleotides agree with TRBD2. Germline V CDR1 and CDR2: SGHTA, FQGNSA. CDR3 length: 15 amino acids. The V and J ends lost 5 bases and 4 bases, in that order; junction bases with no gene match: 5. The CDR3 sequence: CASSLGTSEYNEQFF. CDR3 sequence (DNA): TGTGCCAGCAGCCTCGGGACTAGCGAGTACAATGAGCAGTTCTTC.

The chain couples TRBV25-1 to TRBJ1-1; D not certain. Germline CDR1 is MGHDK and CDR2 is SYGVNS. V was pared by 10 bases and J by 4 bases, with 19 bases between. This CDR3 is 14 amino acids long. The DNA for the CDR3 is TGTGCCACCCGGAGGAGGGCCGGGAGCACTGAAGCTTTCTTT. This translates into CATRRRAGSTEAFF.

The chain uses TRBV19 and TRBJ1-2; D gene ambiguous. Germline V gives CDR1 LNHDA, CDR2 SQIVND (reference sequence). CDR3 size: 15 residues. V lost 6 bases and J 2 bases, leaving 16 bases between the germline ends. The DNA for the CDR3 is TGTGCCAGTAGGGCCTCGTTTCAGGCAAACTATGGCTACACCTTC. It translates to CASRASFQANYGYTF.

The rearrangement joins TRBV6-5 to TRBJ2-7; D might be TRBD1 (6 bases). CDR1 is MNHEY, CDR2 SVGAGI, per germline. Trimming shortened V by 2 bases and J by 2 bases, and 7 bases separated the two germline ends. This CDR3 region has 13 residues. CDR3: CASSYRDTYEQYF. In DNA form, the CDR3 reads TGTGCCAGCAGTTACCGGGACACCTACGAGCAGTACTTC.

CDR3 sequence reads: CSVRGTGNTGELFF. In DNA form, the CDR3 reads TGCAGCGTGAGGGGGACAGGGAACACCGGGGAGCTGTTTTTT. V usage is TRBV29-1 and J usage is TRBJ2-2, with 8 bases that match TRBD1. Germline CDR1 and CDR2: SQVTM and ANQGSEA. Trimming cost V 6 bases and J 1 base; bases outside gene matches: 4. The CDR3 spans 14 residues.

The V call is TRBV6-5, the J call TRBJ1-1; no definite D call. This CDR3 spans 13 amino acids. Germline lookup yields CDR1 MNHEY and CDR2 SVGAGI. V lost 5 bases to trimming and J lost 4 bases, with 11 bases between them. CDR3 bases: TGTGCCAGCAGTCTGGGCTACGGCACTGAAGCTTTCTTT. Residues: CASSLGYGTEAFF.

V gene TRBV5-6 combines with J gene TRBJ2-5, with 8 bases identical to TRBD2. The CDR3 consists of 14 residues. V was clipped by 1 base and J by 4 bases; unmatched bases: 3. CDR1 and CDR2 from the germline V gene are SGHDT and YYEEEE. CDR3 in amino acids: CASSLSGSRETQYF. For the CDR3, the DNA is TGTGCCAGCAGCTTGAGCGGGAGTCGAGAGACCCAGTACTTC.

This clone has a single count. The chain links TRBV23-1 to TRBJ2-1; 11 nucleotides line up with TRBD2. TRBV23-1 is known as an ORF, though its function is uncertain. J gave up 11 bases and V 7 bases, and 10 bases lay outside the gene matches. The CDR3 has 14 residues. The CDR3 nucleotides are TGCGCCAGCATCCAGCTGACTAGCGGGATGCAGCAGTTCTTC. Residues: CASIQLTSGMQQFF.

The CDR3: CASSLEGTGSWETQYF. DNA for the CDR3: TGCGCCAGCAGCTTGGAGGGGACAGGATCGTGGGAGACCCAGTACTTC. The chain has TRBV5-1 and TRBJ2-5, with 8 nucleotides matching TRBD1. V shed 0 bases and J 5 bases; nucleotides not matched to a gene: 9. CDR3 length: 16 residues. Germline loops: CDR1 SGHRS, CDR2 YFSETQ.

The rearrangement uses TRBV10-3 and TRBJ1-1, with D possibly being TRBD1 (6 bases). Germline CDR1 is ENHRY and CDR2 is SYGVKD. The CDR3 consists of 12 residues. V lost 6 bases to trimming and J lost 8 bases, with 13 bases between them. CDR3 amino acids: CAISRVQGEAFF. The CDR3 DNA reads TGTGCCATCAGCAGAGTGCAGGGGGAAGCTTTCTTT.

The chain joins TRBV7-9 to TRBJ2-7, with D perhaps TRBD1 (6 bases). The CDR3 is 15 amino acids. The V end lost 5 bases, the J end lost 0 bases, and 14 bases lay between the germline ends. CDR1 and CDR2 (germline): SEHNR, FQNEAQ (reference sequence). CDR3 in DNA: TGTGCCAGCAGCGCGACAGGTTACTCCTCCTACGAGCAGTACTTC. This codes for CASSATGYSSYEQYF.